This T cell receptor (beta chain) was sequenced for a study of cytomegalovirus exposure and HLA in healthy donors. The germline CDR1 and CDR2 sequences are DFQATT and SNEGSKA (reference sequence). This CDR3 comprises 11 residues. V was shortened by 6 bases and J by 4 bases, with 10 bases between the two germline ends. The PCR used 60 Vbeta and 13 Jbeta primers. Generated by immunoSEQ multiplex PCR, the TCRdb table keeps only in-frame clones and is missing some. The listing records about 130,000 clones. This TCR was sampled from a woman in her forties in good health and CMV-seropositive. The V gene is TRBV20-1, the J gene TRBJ2-7; D gene uncertain. Material: PBMCs. The CDR3 DNA reads TGCAGTGCCCCCCGGGTTTACGAGCAGTACTTC. Translating gives CSAPRVYEQYF.